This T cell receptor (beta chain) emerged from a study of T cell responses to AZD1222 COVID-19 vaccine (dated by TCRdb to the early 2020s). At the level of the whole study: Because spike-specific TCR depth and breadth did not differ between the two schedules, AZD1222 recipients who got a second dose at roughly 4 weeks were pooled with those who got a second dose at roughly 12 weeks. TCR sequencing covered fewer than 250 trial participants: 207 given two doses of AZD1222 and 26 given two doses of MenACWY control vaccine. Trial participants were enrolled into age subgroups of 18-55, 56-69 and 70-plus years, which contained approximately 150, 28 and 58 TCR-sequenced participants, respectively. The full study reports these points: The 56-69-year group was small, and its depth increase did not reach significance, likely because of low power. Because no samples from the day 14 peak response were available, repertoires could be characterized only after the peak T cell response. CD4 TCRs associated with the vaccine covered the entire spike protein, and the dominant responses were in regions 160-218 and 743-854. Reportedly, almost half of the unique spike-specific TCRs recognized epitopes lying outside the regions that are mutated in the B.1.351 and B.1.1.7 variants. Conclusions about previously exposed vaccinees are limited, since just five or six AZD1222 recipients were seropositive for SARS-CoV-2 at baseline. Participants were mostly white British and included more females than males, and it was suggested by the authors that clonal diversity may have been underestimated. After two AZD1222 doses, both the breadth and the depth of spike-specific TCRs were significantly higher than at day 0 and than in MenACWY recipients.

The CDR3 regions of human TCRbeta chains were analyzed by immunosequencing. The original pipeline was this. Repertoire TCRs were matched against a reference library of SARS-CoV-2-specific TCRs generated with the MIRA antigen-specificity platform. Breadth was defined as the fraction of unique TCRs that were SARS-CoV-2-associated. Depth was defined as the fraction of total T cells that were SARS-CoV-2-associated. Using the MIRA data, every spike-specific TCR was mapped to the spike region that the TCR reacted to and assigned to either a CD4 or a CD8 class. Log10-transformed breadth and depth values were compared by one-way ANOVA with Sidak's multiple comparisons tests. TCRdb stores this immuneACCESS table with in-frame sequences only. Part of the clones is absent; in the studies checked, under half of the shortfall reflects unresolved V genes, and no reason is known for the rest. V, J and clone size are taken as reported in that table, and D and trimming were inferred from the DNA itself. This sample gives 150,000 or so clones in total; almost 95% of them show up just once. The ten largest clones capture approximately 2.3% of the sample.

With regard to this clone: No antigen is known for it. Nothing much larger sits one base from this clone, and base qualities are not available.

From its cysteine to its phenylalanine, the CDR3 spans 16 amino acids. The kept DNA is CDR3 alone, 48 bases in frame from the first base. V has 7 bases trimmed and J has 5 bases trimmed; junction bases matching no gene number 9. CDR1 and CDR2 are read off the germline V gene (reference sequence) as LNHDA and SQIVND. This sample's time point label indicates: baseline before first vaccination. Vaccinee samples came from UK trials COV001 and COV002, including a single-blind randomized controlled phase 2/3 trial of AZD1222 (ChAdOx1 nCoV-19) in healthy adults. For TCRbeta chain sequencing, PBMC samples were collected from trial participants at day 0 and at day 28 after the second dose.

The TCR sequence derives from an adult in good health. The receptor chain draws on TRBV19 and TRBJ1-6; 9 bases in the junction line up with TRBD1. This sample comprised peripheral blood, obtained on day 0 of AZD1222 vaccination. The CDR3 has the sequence CASKIQGAPDNSPLHF. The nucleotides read TGTGCCAGTAAAATACAGGGGGCTCCCGATAATTCACCCCTCCACTTT.